Reported below is one TCR beta chain. The data derive from a study of blood T cell repertoires in COVID-19. Sequencing was performed with immunoSEQ multiplex PCR; in TCRdb, only in-frame clones are kept and a portion is missing. The sample yields 150,000 to 200,000 clones, over 75% seen once. V shed 6 bases and J 4 bases; nucleotides not matched to a gene: 5. The germline V gene encodes CDR1 SEHNR and CDR2 FQNEAQ (reference sequence). This CDR3 is 14 amino acids long. This receptor was taken from a woman aged 70-85 years with acute or convalescent COVID-19. J is TRBJ2-7 and V is TRBV7-9; TRBD1 matches at 11 bases. The sequenced sample was peripheral blood. CDR3 bases: TGTGCCAGCAGTCCGGGACAGGGGGATTACGAGCAGTACTTC. It specifies CASSPGQGDYEQYF. Full variable domain (outside the CDR3, taken from reference TRBV7-9 and TRBJ2-7): DTGVSQNPRHKITKRGQNVTFRCDPISEHNRLYWYRQTLGQGPEFLTYFQNEAQLEKSRLLSDRFSAERPKGSFSTLEIQRTEQGDSAMYLCASSPGQGDYEQYFGPGTRLTVT.